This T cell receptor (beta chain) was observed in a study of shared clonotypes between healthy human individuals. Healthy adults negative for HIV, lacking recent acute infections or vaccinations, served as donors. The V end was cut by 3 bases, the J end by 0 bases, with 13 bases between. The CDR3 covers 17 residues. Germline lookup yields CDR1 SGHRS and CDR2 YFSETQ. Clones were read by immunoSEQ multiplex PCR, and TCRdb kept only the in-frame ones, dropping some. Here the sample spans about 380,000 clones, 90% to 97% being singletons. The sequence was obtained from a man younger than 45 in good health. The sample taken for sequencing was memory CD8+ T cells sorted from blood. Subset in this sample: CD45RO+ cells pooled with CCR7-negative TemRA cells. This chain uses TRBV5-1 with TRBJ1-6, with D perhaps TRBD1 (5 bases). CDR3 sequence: CASSSGTASSYNSPLHF. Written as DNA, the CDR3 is TGCGCCAGCAGCTCCGGGACGGCGAGCTCCTATAATTCACCCCTCCACTTT.